Listed here are 13 T cell receptor beta chains from one sample, sequenced in a study of CD8+ T cells in alopecia areata. RNA extraction was followed by reverse transcription into cDNA, which acted as the sequencing template. The protocol was immunoSEQ multiplex PCR, while the TCRdb copy is restricted to in-frame clones and leaves out a portion. The sample has more than 95,000 clones; 61% are singletons. Treatment of the sample: oral pan-JAK inhibitor, 5-10 mg twice daily. This sample comprised CD4+ T cells sorted from blood, obtained at week 4, from a patient treated with tofacitinib. These receptors were obtained from a human donor with alopecia areata.

The chain carries TRBV27 and TRBJ1-2; TRBD1 matches at 12 bases. The germline V gene encodes CDR1 MNHEY and CDR2 SMNVEV (reference sequence). V lost 1 base, J lost 8 bases, and 8 bases stayed unmatched. The CDR3 covers 16 residues. The CDR3 DNA reads as TGTGCCAGCAGTTTATGGGGACAGGGGGCCGGGGAGGGCTACACCTTC. Protein: CASSLWGQGAGEGYTF.

The sample holds a few counts of this clone. CDR3 nucleotide sequence: TGTGCCAGCAGTGTCCCAGGGGGGCGGGGTGAAAAACTGTTTTTT. Amino acids: CASSVPGGRGEKLFF. V gene TRBV25-1 combines with J gene TRBJ1-4, with 7 bases fitting TRBD1. The ends lost 4 bases at V and 7 bases at J; junction bases unmatched: 9. CDR3 length equals 15 residues. Germline V gives CDR1 MGHDK, CDR2 SYGVNS.

This chain links TRBV7-3 with TRBJ1-1; D gene unclear. V shed 5 bases and J shed 2 bases, with 9 bases lying between them. Germline lookup yields CDR1 SGHTA and CDR2 FQGTGA. CDR3 length: 13 amino acids. The CDR3 DNA follows: TGTGCCAGCAGCCAAGGCAAAAACACTGAAGCTTTCTTT. Its translation is CASSQGKNTEAFF.

V gene TRBV30 combines with J gene TRBJ2-7, with D possibly being TRBD1 or TRBD2 (5 bases each). Trimming took 0 bases from V and 9 from J, leaving 12 bases between them. Germline-derived CDR1 and CDR2 are GTSNPN and SVGIG (reference sequence). The CDR3 runs to 12 residues. CDR3 residues: CAWSVLGEGQYF. The CDR3 nucleotides are TGTGCCTGGAGTGTACTGGGGGAAGGGCAGTACTTC.

The chain is built from TRBV29-1 and TRBJ1-2; perhaps TRBD1 as D (6 bases). From germline, CDR1 is SQVTM and CDR2 ANQGSEA. V dropped 6 bases and J dropped 8 bases, with 16 bases sitting between them. This CDR3 has 12 residues. The chain's CDR3 is CSVVQGNGGYTF. CDR3 in DNA: TGCAGCGTGGTACAGGGTAACGGGGGCTACACCTTC.

CDR3 protein: CSVGYAGYGYTF. In DNA form, the CDR3 reads TGCAGCGTTGGGTACGCCGGCTATGGCTACACCTTC. V gene TRBV29-1 combines with J gene TRBJ1-2; D unresolved. The CDR3 totals 12 residues. Germline V lookup: CDR1 SQVTM, CDR2 ANQGSEA. The germline V and J ends were trimmed by 4 bases and 4 bases, with 10 bases remaining between them.

This chain uses TRBV28 with TRBJ2-5, with 12 bases that match TRBD1. The length of the CDR3 is 14 residues. The J segment lost 2 bases and the V segment lost 8 bases, leaving 3 bases of the junction unmatched. Germline values: CDR1 MDHEN, CDR2 SYDVKM. Here the CDR3 DNA reads TGTGCCAGCGGGACAGGGGGCTATCAAGAGACCCAGTACTTC. Residues: CASGTGGYQETQYF.

This clone was detected only a few times. This chain connects TRBV7-7 to TRBJ2-1, with TRBD2 matching 7 bases. CDR3 length equals 18 residues. The V and J ends lost 1 base and 0 bases, in that order; junction bases with no gene match: 9. Germline values: CDR1 SSHAT, CDR2 FNYEAQ (reference sequence). CDR3 in amino acids: CASSLGVSGLSSYNEQFF. The CDR3 nucleotides read TGTGCCAGCAGCTTAGGAGTTAGCGGGCTGAGCTCCTACAATGAGCAGTTCTTC.

The chain has TRBV7-2 and TRBJ2-7; 10 nucleotides line up with TRBD2. CDR3 size: 15 residues. V lost 4 bases and J lost 4; bases outside the gene matches: 7. Germline CDR1 reads SGHTA; CDR2 reads FQGNSA. The CDR3 nucleotides are TGTGCCAGCAGCTCGAGGACTAGCGGCCCTTACGAGCAGTACTTC. This sequence encodes CASSSRTSGPYEQYF.

The sample holds a few counts of this clone. This chain uses TRBV11-2 with TRBJ1-6, with TRBD1 as a possible D gene (5 bases). The germline V and J ends were trimmed by 0 bases and 7 bases, with 10 bases remaining between them. Germline V gives CDR1 SGHAT, CDR2 FQNNGV. The CDR3 contains 15 residues. CDR3 nucleotide sequence: TGTGCCAGCAGCTTAGAGCCGGGGCCCAATTCACCCCTCCACTTT. It is translated as CASSLEPGPNSPLHF.

V and J are TRBV9 and TRBJ1-3; D gene unclear. V was cut by 0 bases and J by 4 bases, with 2 bases left in between. The CDR3 has 12 amino acids. Germline-derived CDR1 and CDR2 are SGDLS and YYNGEE. The CDR3 region is CASSVDGNTIYF. The CDR3 nucleotides read TGTGCCAGCAGCGTAGACGGAAACACCATATATTTT. Based on the CDR3 plus reference TRBV9 and TRBJ1-3, the full variable domain is DSGVTQTPKHLITATGQRVTLRCSPRSGDLSVYWYQQSLDQGLQFLIQYYNGEERAKGNILERFSAQQFPDLHSELNLSSLELGDSALYFCASSVDGNTIYFGEGSWLTVV.

This clone was seen a handful of times. CDR3 amino acids: CASSQRSPTGGYGYTF. The CDR3, as DNA: TGTGCCAGCAGCCAACGGAGTCCTACAGGGGGTTATGGCTACACCTTC. The V gene is TRBV14, the J gene TRBJ1-2; 8 bases line up with TRBD1. Germline CDR1 reads SGHDN; CDR2 reads FVKESK. With 2 bases clipped from V and 5 bases from J, the junction kept 10 bases outside the gene matches. The CDR3 loop spans 16 amino acids.

This sequence joins TRBV7-2 and TRBJ1-2; perhaps TRBD1 as D (5 bases). The V gene lost 4 bases and the J gene lost 4 bases, with 16 bases spanning the gap. CDR3 size: 15 residues. Germline CDR1 and CDR2: SGHTA and FQGNSA. The CDR3 protein is CASSWPGRGIYGYTF. CDR3 nucleotides: TGTGCCAGCAGCTGGCCGGGACGGGGGATCTATGGCTACACCTTC.